This T cell receptor (beta chain) was identified during a study of blood T cell repertoires in COVID-19. For the study at large: The United States, Italy and Spain supplied acute and convalescent COVID-19 samples. PBMCs, B-cell-depleted T cells, or T cells were the source of the cDNA or gDNA that made up the material.

Seattle patients were enrolled while actively infected and followed longitudinally. This CDR3 spans 14 amino acids. Germline V gives CDR1 SNHLY, CDR2 FYNNEI. Trimming at V came to 6 bases and at J to 2 bases, leaving 4 bases not matched to a gene. Measured with immunoSEQ multiplex PCR; TCRdb has only the in-frame clones, and not every one. The sample yields about 190,000 clones, about 87% seen once. The chain combines TRBV2 with TRBJ1-5; 7 bases are shared with TRBD1. This TCR came from a woman in her seventies with COVID-19, enrolled during active disease. Sequencing used peripheral blood. The CDR3 protein is CASSGTVRNQPQHF. In DNA form, the CDR3 reads TGTGCCAGCAGCGGGACAGTGCGCAATCAGCCCCAGCATTTT. The whole variable domain, filled in from reference TRBV2 and TRBJ1-5, reads EPEVTQTPSHQVTQMGQEVILRCVPISNHLYFYWYRQILGQKVEFLVSFYNNEISEKSEIFDDQFSVERPDGSNFTLKIRSTKLEDSAMYFCASSGTVRNQPQHFGDGTRLSIL.